This T cell receptor (beta chain) was captured in a study of CD8+ T cells in alopecia areata. Study-level points and caveats: Whereas mice showed it more clearly, TCR sharing across patients was murkier, possibly because of HLA.

Note on this clone: Its specificity is unknown.

Cell sorting was applied to PBMCs, and CD4+ and CD8+ T cells were collected. RNA extraction was followed by reverse transcription into cDNA, which acted as the sequencing template. Sequencing used immunoSEQ multiplex PCR; TCRdb keeps in-frame clones, though not all of them. The table shows 85,000 to 110,000 clones, with around three fifths occurring only once. CDR1 SEHNR and CDR2 FQNEAQ come from the germline V gene (reference sequence). This CDR3 has 13 residues. V lost 1 base and J lost 3, with 6 bases in between. Sequencing was performed on CD4+ T cells sorted from blood. This receptor was taken from a human donor in good health. This chain links TRBV7-9 with TRBJ1-1; no clear D. The CDR3 DNA sequence: TGTGCCAGCAGCTTAGTTGGGGACACTGAAGCTTTCTTT. This codes for CASSLVGDTEAFF.